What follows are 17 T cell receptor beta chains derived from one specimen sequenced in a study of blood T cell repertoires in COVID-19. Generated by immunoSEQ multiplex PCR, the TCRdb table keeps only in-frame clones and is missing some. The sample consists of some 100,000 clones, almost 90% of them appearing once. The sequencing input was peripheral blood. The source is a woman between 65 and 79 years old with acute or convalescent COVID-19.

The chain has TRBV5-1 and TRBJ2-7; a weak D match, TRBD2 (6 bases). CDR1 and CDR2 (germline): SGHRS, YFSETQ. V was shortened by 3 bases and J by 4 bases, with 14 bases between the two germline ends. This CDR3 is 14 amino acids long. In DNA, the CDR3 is TGCGCCAGCAGCTCGGGGGACCAAATTTACGAGCAGTACTTC. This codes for CASSSGDQIYEQYF.

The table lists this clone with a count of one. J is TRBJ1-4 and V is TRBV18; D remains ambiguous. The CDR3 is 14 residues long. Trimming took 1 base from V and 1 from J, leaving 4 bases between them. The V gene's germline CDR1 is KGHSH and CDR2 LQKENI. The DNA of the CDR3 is TGTGCCAGCTCACCACGGCAAACTAATGAAAAACTGTTTTTT. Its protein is CASSPRQTNEKLFF.

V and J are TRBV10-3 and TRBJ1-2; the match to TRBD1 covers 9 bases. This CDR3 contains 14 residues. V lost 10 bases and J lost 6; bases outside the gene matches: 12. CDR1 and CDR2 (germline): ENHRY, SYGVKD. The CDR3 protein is CATNRDRAPDGYTF. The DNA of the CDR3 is TGTGCCACCAACCGGGACAGGGCCCCGGATGGCTACACCTTC.

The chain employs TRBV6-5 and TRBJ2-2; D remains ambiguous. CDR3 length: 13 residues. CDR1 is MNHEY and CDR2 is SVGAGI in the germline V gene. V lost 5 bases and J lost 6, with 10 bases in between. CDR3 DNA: TGTGCCAGCAGTCCTCAGAGGTCCGGGGAGCTGTTTTTT. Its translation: CASSPQRSGELFF.

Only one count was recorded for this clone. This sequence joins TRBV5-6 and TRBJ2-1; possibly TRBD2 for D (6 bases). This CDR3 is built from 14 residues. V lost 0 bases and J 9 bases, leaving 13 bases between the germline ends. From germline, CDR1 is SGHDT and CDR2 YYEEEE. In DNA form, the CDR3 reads TGTGCCAGCAGCTTGGATGTGACTAGAACTGAGCAGTTCTTC. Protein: CASSLDVTRTEQFF.

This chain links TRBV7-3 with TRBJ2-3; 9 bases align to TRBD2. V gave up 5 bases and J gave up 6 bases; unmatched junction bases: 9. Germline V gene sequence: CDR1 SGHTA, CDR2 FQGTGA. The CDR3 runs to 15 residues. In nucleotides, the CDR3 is TGTGCCAGCAGCCCCTCGCTAGCGGGATCTGATACGCAGTATTTT. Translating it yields CASSPSLAGSDTQYF.

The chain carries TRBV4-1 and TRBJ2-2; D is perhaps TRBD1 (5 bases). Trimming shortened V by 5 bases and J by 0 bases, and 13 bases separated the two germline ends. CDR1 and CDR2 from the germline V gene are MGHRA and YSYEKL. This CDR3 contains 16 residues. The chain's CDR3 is CASSTMDTPNTGELFF. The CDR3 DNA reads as TGCGCCAGCAGCACGATGGACACCCCGAACACCGGGGAGCTGTTTTTT.

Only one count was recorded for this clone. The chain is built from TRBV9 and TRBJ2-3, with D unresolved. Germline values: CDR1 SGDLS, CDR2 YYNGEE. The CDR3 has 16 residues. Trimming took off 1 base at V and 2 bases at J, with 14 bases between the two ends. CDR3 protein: CASSVRQAIHTDTQYF. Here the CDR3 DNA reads TGTGCCAGCAGCGTAAGGCAGGCCATACACACAGATACGCAGTATTTT.

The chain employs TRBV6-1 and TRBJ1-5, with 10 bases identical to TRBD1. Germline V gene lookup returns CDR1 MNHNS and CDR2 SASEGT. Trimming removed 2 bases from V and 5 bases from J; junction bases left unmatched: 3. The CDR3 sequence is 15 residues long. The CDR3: CASSERDRGDQPQHF. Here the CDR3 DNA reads TGTGCCAGCAGTGAAAGGGACAGGGGAGATCAGCCCCAGCATTTT.

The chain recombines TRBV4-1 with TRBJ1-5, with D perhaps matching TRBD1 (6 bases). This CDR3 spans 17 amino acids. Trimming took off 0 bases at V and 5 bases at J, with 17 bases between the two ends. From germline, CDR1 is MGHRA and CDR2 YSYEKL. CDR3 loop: CASSQEGGTRGDQPQHF. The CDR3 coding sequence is TGCGCCAGCAGCCAAGAAGGGGGGACCCGGGGGGATCAGCCCCAGCATTTT.

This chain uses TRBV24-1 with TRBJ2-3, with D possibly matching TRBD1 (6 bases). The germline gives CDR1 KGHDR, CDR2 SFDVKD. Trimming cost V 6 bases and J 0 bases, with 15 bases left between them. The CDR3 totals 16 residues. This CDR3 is CATSKNTGSSTDTQYF. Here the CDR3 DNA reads TGTGCCACCAGTAAAAACACAGGGTCCAGCACAGATACGCAGTATTTT.

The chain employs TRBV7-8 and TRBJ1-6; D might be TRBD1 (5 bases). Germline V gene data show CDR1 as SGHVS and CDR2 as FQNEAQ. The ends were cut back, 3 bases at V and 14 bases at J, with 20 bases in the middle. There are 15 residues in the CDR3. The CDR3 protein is CASSLEGPLIQALHF. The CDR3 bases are TGTGCCAGCAGCTTGGAGGGGCCGCTCATTCAGGCCCTCCACTTT.

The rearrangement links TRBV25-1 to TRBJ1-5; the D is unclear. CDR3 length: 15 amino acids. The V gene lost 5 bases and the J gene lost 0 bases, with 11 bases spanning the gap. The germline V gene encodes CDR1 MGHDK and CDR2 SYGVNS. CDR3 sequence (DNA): TGTGCCAGCAGTACTACGGAGGATAGCAATCAGCCCCAGCATTTT. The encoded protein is CASSTTEDSNQPQHF.

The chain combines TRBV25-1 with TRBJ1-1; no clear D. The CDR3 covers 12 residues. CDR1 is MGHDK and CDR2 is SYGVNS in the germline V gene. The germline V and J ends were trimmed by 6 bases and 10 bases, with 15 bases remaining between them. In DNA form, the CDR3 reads TGTGCCAGCAGCCCCTCGGGGTTGGCAGCTTTCTTT. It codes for CASSPSGLAAFF.

The CDR3 region is CAWTWGDTIYF. CDR3 sequence (DNA): TGTGCCTGGACGTGGGGGGACACCATATATTTT. This rearrangement joins TRBV30 to TRBJ1-3; D is perhaps TRBD1 (5 bases). CDR1 and CDR2 from the germline V gene are GTSNPN and SVGIG (reference sequence). Trimming removed 4 bases at V and 8 bases at J, with 9 bases between. The CDR3 has 11 amino acids. Together with reference TRBV30 and TRBJ1-3, the CDR3 gives the full variable domain: SQTIHQWPATLVQPVGSPLSLECTVEGTSNPNLYWYRQAAGRGLQLLFYSVGIGQISSEVPQNLSASRPQDRQFILSSKKLLLSDSGFYLCAWTWGDTIYFGEGSWLTVV.

The CDR3 sequence is CASRRQGARNTEAFF. Here the CDR3 DNA reads TGTGCCAGCAGGCGACAGGGGGCGCGAAATACTGAAGCTTTCTTT. The chain carries TRBV2 and TRBJ1-1; 10 bases line up with TRBD1. The CDR3 runs 15 residues. CDR1 and CDR2 (germline): SNHLY, FYNNEI. The ends lost 6 bases at V and 5 bases at J; junction bases unmatched: 9.

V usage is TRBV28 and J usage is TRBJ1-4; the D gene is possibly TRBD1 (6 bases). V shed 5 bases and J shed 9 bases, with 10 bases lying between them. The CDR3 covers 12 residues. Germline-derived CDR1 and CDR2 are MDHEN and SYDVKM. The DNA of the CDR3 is TGTGCCAGCAGTCTGGACAGACAAAAACTGTTTTTT. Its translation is CASSLDRQKLFF.